A selection of T cell receptor beta chains follows, all from one sample in a study of OX40 agonist ivuxolimab in advanced cancers. TCRdb's table, derived via immunoSEQ multiplex PCR, lists solely in-frame clones and lacks some. The sample holds around 27,000 clones, more than 70% seen once. This specimen was CD4+ or CD8+ T cells sorted from blood, taken in a trial of the OX40 agonist ivuxolimab. These receptors all stem from an adult with an advanced solid tumor such as melanoma, head and neck, liver or kidney cancer. Both conserved end residues are part of each CDR3. D genes are given only for firm matches. The size of a clone is reported for some rows only, either as once, few or many, or as a class for expanded clones.

>TRBV4-3|16|-|TRBJ2-1|-
TGCGCCAGCAGCCAAGAACAGGGAATGGGCTACAATGAGCAGTTCTTC
CASSQEQGMGYNEQFF
>TRBV27|13|-|TRBJ2-5|few
TGTGCCAGCAGTTTGGCCCCCCAAGAGACCCAGTACTTC
CASSLAPQETQYF
>TRBV4-1|16|-|TRBJ1-6|-
TGCGCCAGCAGCCAAGAGTGGTCCGGTTATAATTCACCCCTCCACTTT
CASSQEWSGYNSPLHF
>TRBV9|15|TRBD2|TRBJ2-7|-
TGTGCCAGCAGCGTTACTAGCGGGATGGCGAACGAGCAGTACTTC
CASSVTSGMANEQYF
>TRBV20-1|11|-|TRBJ1-2|-
TGCAGTGTTAGGGACCTGGGGGCCTACACCTTC
CSVRDLGAYTF
>TRBV11-2|16|-|TRBJ1-6|-
TGTGCCAGCAGCACCACTGGGGCCCTCTATAATTCACCCCTCCACTTT
CASSTTGALYNSPLHF
>TRBV9|13|-|TRBJ2-4|-
TGTGCCAGCAGTATCGGAGGGGCGAACATTCAGTACTTC
CASSIGGANIQYF
>TRBV29-1|13|-|TRBJ2-1|-
TGCAGCGTTCTCACGGGAGACTACAATGAGCAGTTCTTC
CSVLTGDYNEQFF
>TRBV27|14|TRBD1|TRBJ2-7|-
TGTGCCAGCAGTCTCCGGGACAGGGACTACGAGCAGTACTTC
CASSLRDRDYEQYF
>TRBV5-4|17|-|TRBJ2-6|-
TGTGCCAGCAGCTTGTCGGACTCCCTCTCTGGGGCCAACGTCCTGACTTTC
CASSLSDSLSGANVLTF
>TRBV4-2|15|-|TRBJ1-1|-
TGTGCCAGCAGCCAAGTAACAGGGCTGAACACTGAAGCTTTCTTT
CASSQVTGLNTEAFF
>TRBV19|15|-|TRBJ2-7|-
TGTGCCAGTAGTATAGTCGGGCACAGCTCCTACGAGCAGTACTTC
CASSIVGHSSYEQYF
>TRBV7-8|13|TRBD2|TRBJ2-7|-
TGTGCCAGCAGCTCCGAGCGGGGCTACGAGCAGTACTTC
CASSSERGYEQYF
>TRBV19|14|-|TRBJ1-4|-
TGTGCCAGTAGTTTACGTACAACTAATGAAAAACTGTTTTTT
CASSLRTTNEKLFF
>TRBV4-3|14|TRBD1|TRBJ2-1|-
TGCGCCAGCAGCCCAGGGACCAGACAGGGTGAGCAGTTCTTC
CASSPGTRQGEQFF
>TRBV2|15|TRBD1|TRBJ1-5|-
TGTGCCAGCACCCACCGGGACAGGGGAAGGCAGCCCCAGCATTTT
CASTHRDRGRQPQHF
>TRBV29-1|15|-|TRBJ2-1|-
TGCAGCGTCCTGGGGGCAGGTCCCTCCTACAATGAGCAGTTCTTC
CSVLGAGPSYNEQFF
>TRBV4-2|15|-|TRBJ2-7|-
TGTGCCAGCAGCCAAGGGCTCCGCGACTCCAGCGAGCAGTACTTC
CASSQGLRDSSEQYF
>TRBV5-1|15|-|TRBJ2-5|-
TGCGCCAGCAGCTTGGAGGGGCTAGCCGGCGAGACCCAGTACTTC
CASSLEGLAGETQYF
>TRBV15|15|-|TRBJ1-3|-
TGTGCCACCAGAGGAAAGGGACTGTACGGAAACACCATATATTTT
CATRGKGLYGNTIYF
>TRBV28|14|-|TRBJ2-7|-
TGTGCCAGCAGTTTATGGGGGGGTGGGTACGAGCAGTACTTC
CASSLWGGGYEQYF
>TRBV29-1|14|-|TRBJ2-5|-
TGCAGCGTTGAAGATCTAGATGCACCTGAGACCCAGTACTTC
CSVEDLDAPETQYF
>TRBV30|14|TRBD1|TRBJ2-1|-
TGTGCCTGGCAGGACAGGGGAAGTAGGGATGAGCAGTTCTTC
CAWQDRGSRDEQFF
>TRBV4-3|18|TRBD1|TRBJ1-2|-
TGCGCCAGCAGCCAAGCCCCATGGACAGGGGAGCGGGTCCATGGCTACACCTTC
CASSQAPWTGERVHGYTF
>TRBV19|15|-|TRBJ1-1|-
TGTGCCAGTCACCTTAACAAAGCACTTAACACTGAAGCTTTCTTT
CASHLNKALNTEAFF
>TRBV6-4|14|-|TRBJ2-3|-
TGTGCCAGCAGTGCGGGCGGACCTGCAGATACGCAGTATTTT
CASSAGGPADTQYF
>TRBV4-1|15|-|TRBJ2-5|-
TGCGCCAGCAGCCAACGGGGCGGGGACGGAGAGACCCAGTACTTC
CASSQRGGDGETQYF
>TRBV4-1|12|-|TRBJ1-2|-
TGCGCCAGCAGCCCTTTCGGCTATGGCTACACCTTC
CASSPFGYGYTF
>TRBV7-9|13|-|TRBJ1-1|-
TGTGCCAGCAGCTTAACAGGGAACACTGAAGCTTTCTTT
CASSLTGNTEAFF
>TRBV6-1|16|-|TRBJ2-7|-
TGTGCCAGCAGTGTAGGGGAGGACAGGAGAACCTACGAGCAGTACTTC
CASSVGEDRRTYEQYF